Listed here is a single T cell receptor (beta chain). Its antigen is unknown. The data are from a study of CD8+ T cells in alopecia areata. Germline CDR1 is MNHNS and CDR2 is SASEGT. V lost 3 bases, J lost 2 bases, and 13 bases lay in between. The CDR3 has 15 amino acids. The study's findings and limits: Mice showed clearer TCR sharing than patients did, a gap that was possibly HLA-related. Besides other cells, scalp samples also yield sequences of resident alphabeta T cells from normal skin. Normal scalp showed lower clonality than lesional scalp, especially alopecia totalis/universalis.

Reverse transcribed after extraction, RNA yielded cDNA as the sequencing template. Profiled with immunoSEQ multiplex PCR; TCRdb holds only in-frame clones, not every one. Among about 110,000 clones listed, 59% were seen once. Sequenced material: CD8+ T cells sorted from blood. This receptor was identified in a human donor in good health. This chain links TRBV6-1 with TRBJ2-5; possibly TRBD2 for D (5 bases). This CDR3 reads CASSETPAVQETQYF. In nucleotides, the CDR3 is TGTGCCAGCAGTGAGACCCCAGCGGTGCAAGAGACCCAGTACTTC.